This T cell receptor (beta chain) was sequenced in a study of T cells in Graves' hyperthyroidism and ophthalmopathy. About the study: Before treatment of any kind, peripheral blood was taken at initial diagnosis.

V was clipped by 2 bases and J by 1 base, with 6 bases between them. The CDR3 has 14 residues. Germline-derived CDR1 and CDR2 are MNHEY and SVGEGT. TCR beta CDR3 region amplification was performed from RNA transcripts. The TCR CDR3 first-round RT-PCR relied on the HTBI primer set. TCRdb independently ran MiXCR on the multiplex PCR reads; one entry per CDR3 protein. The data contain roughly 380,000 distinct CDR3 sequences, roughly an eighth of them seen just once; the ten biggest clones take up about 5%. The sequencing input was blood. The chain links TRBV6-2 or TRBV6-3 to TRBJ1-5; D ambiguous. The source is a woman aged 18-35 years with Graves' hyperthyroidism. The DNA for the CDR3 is TGTGCCAGCAGTTACCCAGTCAGCAATCAGCCCCAGCATTTT. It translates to CASSYPVSNQPQHF.